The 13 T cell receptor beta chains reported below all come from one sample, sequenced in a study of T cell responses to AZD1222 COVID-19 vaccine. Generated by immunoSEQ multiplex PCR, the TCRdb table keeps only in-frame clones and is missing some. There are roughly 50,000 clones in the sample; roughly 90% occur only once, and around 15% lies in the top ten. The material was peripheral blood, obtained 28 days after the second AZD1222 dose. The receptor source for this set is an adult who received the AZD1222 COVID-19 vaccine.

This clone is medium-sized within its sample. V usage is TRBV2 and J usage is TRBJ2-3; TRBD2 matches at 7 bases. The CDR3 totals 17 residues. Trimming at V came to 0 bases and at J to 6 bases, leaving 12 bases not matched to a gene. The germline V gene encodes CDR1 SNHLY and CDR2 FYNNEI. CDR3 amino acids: CASSEALHERERDTQYF. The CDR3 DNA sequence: TGTGCCAGCAGTGAAGCGCTTCACGAGCGGGAAAGGGATACGCAGTATTTT.

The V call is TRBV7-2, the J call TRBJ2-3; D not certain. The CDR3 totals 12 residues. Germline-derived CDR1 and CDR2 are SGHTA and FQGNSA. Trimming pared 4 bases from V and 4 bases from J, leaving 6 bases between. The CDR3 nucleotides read TGTGCCAGCAGCTCCGCGGCAGATACGCAGTATTTT. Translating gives CASSSAADTQYF.

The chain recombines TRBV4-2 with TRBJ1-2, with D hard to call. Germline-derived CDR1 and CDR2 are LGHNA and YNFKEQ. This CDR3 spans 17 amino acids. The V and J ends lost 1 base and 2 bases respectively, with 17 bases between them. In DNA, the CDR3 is TGTGCCAGCAGCCAAGTAGTGAGGGAATCAGGCAACTATGGCTACACCTTC. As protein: CASSQVVRESGNYGYTF.

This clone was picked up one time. The CDR3 DNA is TGTGCCAGCAGTTACCTTCAGGGTGGGAACTATGGCTACACCTTC. The encoded protein is CASSYLQGGNYGYTF. V gene TRBV6-5 combines with J gene TRBJ1-2; the D gene is possibly TRBD1 (5 bases). Germline V gives CDR1 MNHEY, CDR2 SVGAGI. The CDR3 runs 15 residues. Trimming left V 2 bases short and J 2 bases short, with 12 bases between.

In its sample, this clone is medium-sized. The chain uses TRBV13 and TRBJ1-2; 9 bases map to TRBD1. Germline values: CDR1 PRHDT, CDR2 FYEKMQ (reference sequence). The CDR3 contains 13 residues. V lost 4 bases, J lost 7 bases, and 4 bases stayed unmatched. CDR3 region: CASSSGTGFGYTF. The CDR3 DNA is TGTGCCAGCAGCTCGGGGACAGGGTTTGGCTACACCTTC.

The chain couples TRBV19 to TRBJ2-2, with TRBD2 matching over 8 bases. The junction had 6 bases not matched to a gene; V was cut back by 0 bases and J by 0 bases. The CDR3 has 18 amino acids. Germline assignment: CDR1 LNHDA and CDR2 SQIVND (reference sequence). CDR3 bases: TGTGCCAGTAGTATAGATTCGGGAGGGCCGGCGAACACCGGGGAGCTGTTTTTT. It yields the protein CASSIDSGGPANTGELFF.

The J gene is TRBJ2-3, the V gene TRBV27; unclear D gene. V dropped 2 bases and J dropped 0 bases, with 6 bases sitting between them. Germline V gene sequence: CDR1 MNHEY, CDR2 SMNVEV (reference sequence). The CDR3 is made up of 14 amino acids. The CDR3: CASSLGRSTDTQYF. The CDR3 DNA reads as TGTGCCAGCAGTTTAGGCAGGAGCACAGATACGCAGTATTTT.

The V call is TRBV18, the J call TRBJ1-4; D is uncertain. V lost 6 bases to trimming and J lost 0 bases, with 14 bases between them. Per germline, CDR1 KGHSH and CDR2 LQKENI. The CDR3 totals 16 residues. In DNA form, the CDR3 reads TGTGCCAGCTCCTCGTCGGTTAGCGCAACTAATGAAAAACTGTTTTTT. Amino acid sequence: CASSSSVSATNEKLFF.

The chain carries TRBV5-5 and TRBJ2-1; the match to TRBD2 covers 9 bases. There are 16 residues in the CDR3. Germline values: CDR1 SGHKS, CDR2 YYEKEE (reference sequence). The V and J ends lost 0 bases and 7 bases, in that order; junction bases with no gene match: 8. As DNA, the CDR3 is TGTGCCAGCAGCTTGGATTTTAGCGGGGGAAGGAATGAGCAGTTCTTC. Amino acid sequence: CASSLDFSGGRNEQFF.

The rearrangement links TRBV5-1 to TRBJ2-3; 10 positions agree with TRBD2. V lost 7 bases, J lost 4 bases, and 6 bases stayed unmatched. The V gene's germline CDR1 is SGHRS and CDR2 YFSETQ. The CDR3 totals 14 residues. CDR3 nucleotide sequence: TGCGCCAGCCGAAGCGGGAGGGCCCCAGATACGCAGTATTTT. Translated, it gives CASRSGRAPDTQYF.

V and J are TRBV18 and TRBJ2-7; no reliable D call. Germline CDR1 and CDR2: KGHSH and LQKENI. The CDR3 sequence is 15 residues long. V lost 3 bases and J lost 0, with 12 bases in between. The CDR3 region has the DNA TGTGCCAGCTCACCGACGACGGCGAGCTCCTACGAGCAGTACTTC. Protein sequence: CASSPTTASSYEQYF.

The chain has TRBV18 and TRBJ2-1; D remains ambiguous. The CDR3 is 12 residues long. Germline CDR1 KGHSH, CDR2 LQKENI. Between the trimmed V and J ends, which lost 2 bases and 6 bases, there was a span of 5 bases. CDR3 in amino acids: CASSPNTNEQFF. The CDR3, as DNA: TGTGCCAGCTCACCAAACACCAATGAGCAGTTCTTC.

The DNA for the CDR3 is TGCGCCAGCAGCTTGGAGGGGGCATCGGGTAGTGAAGCTTTCTTT. Translated: CASSLEGASGSEAFF. The V call is TRBV5-1, the J call TRBJ1-1; 7 bases line up with TRBD1. This CDR3 contains 15 residues. The germline gives CDR1 SGHRS, CDR2 YFSETQ. With 0 bases clipped from V and 7 bases from J, the junction kept 9 bases outside the gene matches.